The subject of this entry is one TCR beta chain. Its antigen remains unknown. Each CDR3 protein is one row after TCRdb ran MiXCR on the 5' RACE reads. Among roughly 180,000 distinct CDR3 sequences listed, approximately 18% were seen once. V lost 7 bases, J lost 5 bases, and 26 bases lay in between. This CDR3 region has 17 residues. In germline, CDR1 is MDHEN, CDR2 SYDVKM. This sample was included in a study of T-cell memory formation after mild COVID-19. The study's findings and limits: Mainly CM and EM harbored the contracting CD4+ clones; mainly EMRA harbored the CD8+ ones.

The source material was PBMCs or a T cell subset sorted from them (not recorded which). The receptor comes from a man between 18 and 35 years old who had mild COVID-19 (a few samples of this study predate the infection). Cell type and time point are not known. The J gene is TRBJ2-5, the V gene TRBV28; D may be TRBD1 or TRBD2 (7 bases each). The DNA for the CDR3 is TGTGCCAGCACCCAAGCACAGGGGAGGGGACACTGGGAGACCCAGTACTTC. Its protein product is CASTQAQGRGHWETQYF. The full variable domain, completed using reference TRBV28 and TRBJ2-5, is DVKVTQSSRYLVKRTGEKVFLECVQDMDHENMFWYRQDPGLGLRLIYFSYDVKMKEKGDIPEGYSVSREKKERFSLILESASTNQTSMYLCASTQAQGRGHWETQYFGPGTRLLVL.